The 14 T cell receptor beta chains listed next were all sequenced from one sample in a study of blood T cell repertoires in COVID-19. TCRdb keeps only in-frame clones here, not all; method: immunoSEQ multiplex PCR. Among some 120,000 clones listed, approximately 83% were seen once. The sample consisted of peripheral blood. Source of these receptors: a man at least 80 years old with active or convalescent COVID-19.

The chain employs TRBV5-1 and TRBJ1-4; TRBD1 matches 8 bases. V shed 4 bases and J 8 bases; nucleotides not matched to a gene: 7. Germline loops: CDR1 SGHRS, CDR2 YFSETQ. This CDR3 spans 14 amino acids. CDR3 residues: CASSETGDGEKLFF. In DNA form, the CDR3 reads TGCGCCAGCAGCGAGACAGGGGACGGAGAAAAACTGTTTTTT.

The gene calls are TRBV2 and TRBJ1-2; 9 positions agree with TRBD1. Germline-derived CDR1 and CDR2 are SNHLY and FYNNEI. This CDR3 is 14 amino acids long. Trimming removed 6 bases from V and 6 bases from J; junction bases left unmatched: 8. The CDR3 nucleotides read TGTGCCAGCAGACTCCGGGGGACAGGGAATGGCTACACCTTC. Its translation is CASRLRGTGNGYTF.

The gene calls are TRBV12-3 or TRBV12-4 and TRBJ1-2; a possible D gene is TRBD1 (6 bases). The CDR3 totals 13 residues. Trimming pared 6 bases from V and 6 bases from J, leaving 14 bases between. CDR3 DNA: TGTGCCAGCAGCGGGCGGGGGGCGAATGGCTACACCTTC. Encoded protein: CASSGRGANGYTF.

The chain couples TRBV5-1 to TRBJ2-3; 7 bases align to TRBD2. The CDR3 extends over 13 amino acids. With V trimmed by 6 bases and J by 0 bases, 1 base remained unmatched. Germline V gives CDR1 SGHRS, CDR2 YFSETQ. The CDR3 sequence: CASMGGSTDTQYF. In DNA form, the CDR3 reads TGCGCCAGCATGGGAGGGAGCACAGATACGCAGTATTTT.

As DNA, the CDR3 is TGTGCCAGCAGCCCACAGCGGGGGGGGCAGGAGACCCAGTACTTC. Protein product: CASSPQRGGQETQYF. The chain carries TRBV11-2 and TRBJ2-5; 10 bases map to TRBD2. Per germline, CDR1 SGHAT and CDR2 FQNNGV. This CDR3 has 15 residues. The trim removed 5 bases at V and 5 bases at J, leaving 8 bases unmatched. Drawing the rest from reference TRBV11-2 and TRBJ2-5, the complete variable domain is EAGVAQSPRYKIIEKRQSVAFWCNPISGHATLYWYQQILGQGPKLLIQFQNNGVVDDSQLPKDRFSAERLKGVDSTLKIQPAKLEDSAVYLCASSPQRGGQETQYFGPGTRLLVL.

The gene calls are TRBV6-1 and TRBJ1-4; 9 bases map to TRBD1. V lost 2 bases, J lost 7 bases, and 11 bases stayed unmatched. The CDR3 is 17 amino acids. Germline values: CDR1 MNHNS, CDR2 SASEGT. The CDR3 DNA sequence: TGTGCCAGCAGTGAACCACGACAGGGGGTTTGGGGTGAAAAACTGTTTTTT. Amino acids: CASSEPRQGVWGEKLFF.

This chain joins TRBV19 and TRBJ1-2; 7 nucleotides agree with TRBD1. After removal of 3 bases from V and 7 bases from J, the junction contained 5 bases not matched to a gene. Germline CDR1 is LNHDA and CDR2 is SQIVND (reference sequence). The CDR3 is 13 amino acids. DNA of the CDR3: TGTGCCAGTAGTATTCGACAGGGTAGTGGCTACACCTTC. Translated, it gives CASSIRQGSGYTF.

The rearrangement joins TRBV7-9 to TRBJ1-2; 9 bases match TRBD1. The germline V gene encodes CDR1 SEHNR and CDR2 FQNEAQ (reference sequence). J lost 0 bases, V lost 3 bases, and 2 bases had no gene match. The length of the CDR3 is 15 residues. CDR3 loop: CASSLGTGPNYGYTF. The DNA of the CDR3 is TGTGCCAGCAGCTTGGGGACAGGGCCTAACTATGGCTACACCTTC.

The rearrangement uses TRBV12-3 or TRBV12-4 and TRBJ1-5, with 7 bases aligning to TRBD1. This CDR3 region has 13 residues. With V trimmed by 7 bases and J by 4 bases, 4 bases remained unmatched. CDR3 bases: TGTGCCAGCAATAACAGGGGAAATCAGCCCCAGCATTTT. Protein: CASNNRGNQPQHF.

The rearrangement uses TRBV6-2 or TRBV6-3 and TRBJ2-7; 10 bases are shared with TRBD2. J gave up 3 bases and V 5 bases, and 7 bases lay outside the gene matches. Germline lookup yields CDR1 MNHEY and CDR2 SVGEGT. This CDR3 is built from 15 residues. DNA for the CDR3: TGTGCCAGCAGTCTAGGACTAGCGGCACACTACGAGCAGTACTTC. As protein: CASSLGLAAHYEQYF.

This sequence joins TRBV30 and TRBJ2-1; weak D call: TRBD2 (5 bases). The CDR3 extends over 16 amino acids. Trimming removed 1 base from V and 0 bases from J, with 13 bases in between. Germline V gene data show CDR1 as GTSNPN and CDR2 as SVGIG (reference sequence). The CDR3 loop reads CAWSGGAGSSYNEQFF. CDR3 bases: TGTGCCTGGAGTGGCGGCGCGGGCAGCTCCTACAATGAGCAGTTCTTC.

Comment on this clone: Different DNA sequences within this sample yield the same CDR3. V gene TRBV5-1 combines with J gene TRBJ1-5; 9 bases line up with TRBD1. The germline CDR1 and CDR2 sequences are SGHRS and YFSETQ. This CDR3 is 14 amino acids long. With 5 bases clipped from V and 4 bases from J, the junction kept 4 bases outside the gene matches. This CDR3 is CASSLTGGNQPQHF. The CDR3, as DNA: TGCGCCAGCAGTTTGACAGGGGGAAATCAGCCCCAGCATTTT.

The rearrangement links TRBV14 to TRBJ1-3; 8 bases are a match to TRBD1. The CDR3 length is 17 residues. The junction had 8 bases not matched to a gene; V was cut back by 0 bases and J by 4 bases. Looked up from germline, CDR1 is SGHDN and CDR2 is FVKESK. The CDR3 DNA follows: TGTGCCAGCAGCCAAGATTGGAGGACAGGGACCGGAAACACCATATATTTT. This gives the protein CASSQDWRTGTGNTIYF.

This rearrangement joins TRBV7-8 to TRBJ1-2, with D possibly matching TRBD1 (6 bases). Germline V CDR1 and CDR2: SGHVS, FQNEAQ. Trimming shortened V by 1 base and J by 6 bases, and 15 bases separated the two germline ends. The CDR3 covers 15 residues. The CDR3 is CASSLGYRDRDGYTF. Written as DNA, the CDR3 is TGTGCCAGCAGCTTAGGTTACAGGGATAGGGATGGCTACACCTTC.